The rows below give T cell receptor beta chains drawn from one sample of a study of T cells in Graves' hyperthyroidism and ophthalmopathy. TCRdb re-called the multiplex PCR reads through MiXCR, storing one row per CDR3 protein. The data show over 500,000 distinct CDR3 sequences, approximately 17% seen once. Sequencing was performed on blood. The source is a woman between 18 and 29 years old with Graves' ophthalmopathy. The conserved cysteine and the conserved F or W are not part of the CDR3 here. The order of the fields is V gene, J gene, CDR3 protein.

>TRBV30|TRBJ1-6
AWSYAGTANSPLH
>TRBV7-2|TRBJ2-1
ASSRRTSGISIEEQF
>TRBV11-2|TRBJ2-1
ASSLQGAAEQF
>TRBV7-3|TRBJ2-1
ASSLQTSGTHEQF
>TRBV6-1|TRBJ1-1
ASTGGKAAF
>TRBV20-1|TRBJ2-5
SARDQLETQY
>TRBV7-6|TRBJ2-1
ASSLSAGGHNEQF
>TRBV2|TRBJ1-2
ASRGVVTYVHGYT
>TRBV24-1|TRBJ1-1
ATSDYGTGNTEAF
>TRBV5-1|TRBJ1-2
ASRGTNYGYT
>TRBV10-3|TRBJ1-2
AISREFVYGYT
>TRBV7-2|TRBJ2-7
ASSLVGQGSYEQY
>TRBV5-1|TRBJ1-2
ASSFTGSHYGYT
>TRBV2|TRBJ1-3
ASTPSVSGNTIY
>TRBV12-3/TRBV12-4|TRBJ1-5
ASSLGQTNQPQH
>TRBV7-6|TRBJ2-2
ASSNRLAGASNTGELF
>TRBV11-2|TRBJ1-1
ASSPMAGTGEAF
>TRBV6-5|TRBJ1-2
ASSYDFQGGKGYT
>TRBV13|TRBJ2-5
ASSPGTRQETQY
>TRBV19|TRBJ2-7
AIPTGPGSEQY
>TRBV12-3/TRBV12-4|TRBJ1-2
ASSLDGNYGYT
>TRBV5-1|TRBJ2-7
ASSLELNQGYEQY
>TRBV5-4|TRBJ1-1
ASRTPGQGAEAF
>TRBV4-1|TRBJ2-2
ASNQSPGTSTGELF
>TRBV28|TRBJ2-1
ASNSYNEQF
>TRBV27|TRBJ1-2
ASSLHAVNYGYT
>TRBV6-2/TRBV6-3|TRBJ2-6
ASSPEYSGANVLT
>TRBV12-3/TRBV12-4|TRBJ1-1
ASSLAPGIEAF
>TRBV28|TRBJ2-7
ASSITGHRLQY
>TRBV25-1|TRBJ2-2
ASSERNTGELF
>TRBV20-1|TRBJ2-1
SAYLAGLYNEQF
>TRBV6-2/TRBV6-3|TRBJ2-1
ASKTSGSNEQF
>TRBV5-8|TRBJ2-3
ASSLGPRGIADTQY
>TRBV9|TRBJ1-4
ASSEAGTGVEKLF
>TRBV28|TRBJ2-7
ASSRTGGAAYEQY
>TRBV20-1|TRBJ1-4
SAIYANLNEKLF
>TRBV16|TRBJ1-2
ASSQTVRPNSNYGYT
>TRBV10-3|TRBJ1-1
AISDRASTEAF
>TRBV28|TRBJ1-2
ASSLPTGYYGYT
>TRBV12-3/TRBV12-4|TRBJ2-4
ASTRRTKNIQY
>TRBV7-2|TRBJ2-1
ASSLLAGEEYNEQF
>TRBV20-1|TRBJ2-7
SARSGSADYEQY
>TRBV9|TRBJ1-5
ASSAQGESNQPQH
>TRBV12-3/TRBV12-4|TRBJ2-7
ASSLGSGPYEQY
>TRBV12-3/TRBV12-4|TRBJ2-7
ASRGTGTDEQY